The subject of this entry is one TCR beta chain. Germline lookup yields CDR1 SGHTA and CDR2 FQGNSA. Trimming removed 4 bases at V and 1 base at J, with 17 bases between. The length of the CDR3 is 17 residues. The data stem from a study of blood T cell repertoires in COVID-19. The wider study: Researchers got acute and convalescent COVID-19 samples from the United States, Italy and Spain. Nucleic acid was either cDNA or gDNA, and it came from T cells, B-cell-depleted T cells, or PBMCs.

Authors' methods: Amplification of reference gene primers provided the estimated nucleated cell counts. The method was immunoSEQ multiplex PCR; TCRdb's version includes in-frame clones alone and lacks a portion of them. V, J and clone size are taken as reported in that table, and D and trimming were inferred from the DNA itself. Of 75,000 to 80,000 clones in the sample, around nine tenths were seen once. Sequenced: peripheral blood. The chain combines TRBV7-2 with TRBJ2-1; D perhaps matches TRBD2 (6 bases). This TCR was recovered from a human donor in a cohort sampled during active COVID-19. The CDR3 DNA is TGTGCCAGCAGCTACCCCGGAGGACTACGGTCCTACAATGAGCAGTTCTTC. Its translation: CASSYPGGLRSYNEQFF.